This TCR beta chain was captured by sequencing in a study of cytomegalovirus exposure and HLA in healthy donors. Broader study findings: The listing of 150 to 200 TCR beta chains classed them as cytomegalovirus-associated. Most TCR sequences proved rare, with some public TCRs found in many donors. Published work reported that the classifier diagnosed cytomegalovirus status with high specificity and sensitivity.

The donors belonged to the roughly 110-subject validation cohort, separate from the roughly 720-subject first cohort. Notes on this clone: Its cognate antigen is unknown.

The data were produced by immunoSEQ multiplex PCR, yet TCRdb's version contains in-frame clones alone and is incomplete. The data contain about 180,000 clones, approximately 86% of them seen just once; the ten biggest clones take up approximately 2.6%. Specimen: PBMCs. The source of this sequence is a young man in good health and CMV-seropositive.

This chain's CDR3 is CASSLTQGDRGTYSPLHF. CDR3 sequence (DNA): TGTGCCAGCAGTTTAACCCAAGGCGACAGGGGGACCTATTCACCCCTCCACTTT. The rearrangement joins TRBV27 to TRBJ1-6; 9 bases map to TRBD1. This CDR3 has 18 residues. V shed 2 bases, J shed 8 bases, and the junction held 13 bases outside the gene matches. Per germline, CDR1 MNHEY and CDR2 SMNVEV (reference sequence).